Following are 8 T cell receptor beta chains from one sample sequenced in a study of patients and donors after allogeneic stem cell transplantation. Each CDR3 protein gets one entry after TCRdb re-called the RT-PCR reads with MiXCR. The sample includes around 150,000 distinct CDR3 sequences, about a third of them seen just once. Sequencing was carried out using blood, either unsorted or a sorted T cell fraction (not recorded which). These receptors came from a human donor who was either an allogeneic HSCT recipient or a stem cell or donor lymphocyte infusion donor (not recorded which). It is not recorded whose cells these are; they may come from a transplant donor.

The genes are TRBV3-1 and TRBJ1-2; 7 nucleotides agree with TRBD1. CDR3 length: 15 amino acids. The germline CDR1 and CDR2 sequences are LGHDT and YNNKEL (reference sequence). V shed 4 bases, J shed 3 bases, and the junction held 8 bases outside the gene matches. The CDR3 protein is CASSLQTGYDYGYTF. The CDR3 bases are TGTGCCAGCAGCCTTCAGACAGGGTATGACTATGGCTACACCTTC.

This clonotype was observed a handful of times. This rearrangement joins TRBV12-3 or TRBV12-4 to TRBJ1-5; TRBD1 matches 8 bases. J was trimmed by 6 bases and V by 1 base; bases with no gene match: 11. The CDR3 length is 17 residues. The CDR3 region is CASSLVGGRGRGQPQHF. CDR3 nucleotides: TGTGCCAGCAGTTTAGTGGGCGGCAGGGGGCGAGGTCAGCCCCAGCATTTT.

This chain uses TRBV20-1 with TRBJ1-1; TRBD1 is a possible D gene (5 bases). The CDR3 length is 13 residues. Germline lookup yields CDR1 DFQATT and CDR2 SNEGSKA (reference sequence). The V end lost 1 base, the J end lost 4 bases, and 10 bases lay between the germline ends. The CDR3 sequence: CSARAGGSTEAFF. The CDR3 region has the DNA TGCAGTGCTAGAGCGGGGGGAAGCACTGAAGCTTTCTTT.

This clonotype showed up just a few times. This sequence joins TRBV10-3 and TRBJ1-2; no clear D gene. CDR3 length equals 14 residues. The V end lost 6 bases, the J end lost 3 bases, and 14 bases lay between the germline ends. Germline CDR1 is ENHRY and CDR2 is SYGVKD. DNA for the CDR3: TGTGCCATCAGCGACACGGCCAGAGACTATGGCTACACCTTC. It yields the protein CAISDTARDYGYTF.

The V call is TRBV6-1, the J call TRBJ1-5; D is unresolved. This CDR3 is 13 amino acids long. V lost 6 bases, J lost 5 bases, and 11 bases lay in between. The germline V gene has CDR1 MNHNS and CDR2 SASEGT. Here the CDR3 reads CASREEGHQPQHF. CDR3 nucleotides: TGTGCCAGCAGAGAGGAGGGCCATCAGCCCCAGCATTTT.

In this sample, this clonotype turned up many times. The chain carries TRBV3-1 and TRBJ1-1; D is unresolved. Trimming cost V 4 bases and J 1 base, with 7 bases left between them. This CDR3 is 13 amino acids long. Looked up from germline, CDR1 is LGHDT and CDR2 is YNNKEL (reference sequence). The CDR3 loop reads CASSPGSNTEAFF. CDR3 DNA: TGTGCCAGCAGCCCCGGGTCGAACACTGAAGCTTTCTTT.

The chain has TRBV3-1 and TRBJ1-1; D is uncertain. This CDR3 is 15 amino acids long. The germline gives CDR1 LGHDT, CDR2 YNNKEL (reference sequence). Trimming cost V 3 bases and J 3 bases, with 14 bases left between them. Here the CDR3 DNA reads TGTGCCAGCAGCCAGCAGACTATACTTCACACTGAAGCTTTCTTT. Translating gives CASSQQTILHTEAFF.

The chain joins TRBV27 to TRBJ2-1; D is possibly TRBD1 or TRBD2 (5 bases each). The CDR3 has 13 residues. V was clipped by 4 bases and J by 5 bases, with 9 bases between them. CDR1 MNHEY and CDR2 SMNVEV come from the germline V gene (reference sequence). This CDR3 reads CASSSLGDNEQFF. DNA for the CDR3: TGTGCCAGCAGTTCTCTGGGGGACAATGAGCAGTTCTTC.